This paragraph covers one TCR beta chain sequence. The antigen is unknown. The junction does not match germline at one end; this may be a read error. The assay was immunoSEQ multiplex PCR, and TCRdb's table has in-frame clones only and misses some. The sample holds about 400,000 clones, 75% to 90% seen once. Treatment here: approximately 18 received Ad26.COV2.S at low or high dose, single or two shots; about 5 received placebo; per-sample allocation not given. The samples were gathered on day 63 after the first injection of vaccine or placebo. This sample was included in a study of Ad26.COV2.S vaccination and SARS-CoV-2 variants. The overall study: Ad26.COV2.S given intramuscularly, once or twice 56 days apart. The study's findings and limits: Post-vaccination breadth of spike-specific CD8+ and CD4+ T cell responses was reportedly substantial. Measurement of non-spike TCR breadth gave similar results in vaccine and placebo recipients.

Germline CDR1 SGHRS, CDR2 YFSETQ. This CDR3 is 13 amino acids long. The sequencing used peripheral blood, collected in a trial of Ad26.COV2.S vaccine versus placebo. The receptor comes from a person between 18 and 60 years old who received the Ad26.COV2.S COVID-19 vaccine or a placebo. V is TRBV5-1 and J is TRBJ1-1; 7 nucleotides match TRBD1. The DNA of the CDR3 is TGCGCCAGCAGATTGGACAGGTACACTGAAGCTTTCTTT. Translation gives CASRLDRYTEAFF.